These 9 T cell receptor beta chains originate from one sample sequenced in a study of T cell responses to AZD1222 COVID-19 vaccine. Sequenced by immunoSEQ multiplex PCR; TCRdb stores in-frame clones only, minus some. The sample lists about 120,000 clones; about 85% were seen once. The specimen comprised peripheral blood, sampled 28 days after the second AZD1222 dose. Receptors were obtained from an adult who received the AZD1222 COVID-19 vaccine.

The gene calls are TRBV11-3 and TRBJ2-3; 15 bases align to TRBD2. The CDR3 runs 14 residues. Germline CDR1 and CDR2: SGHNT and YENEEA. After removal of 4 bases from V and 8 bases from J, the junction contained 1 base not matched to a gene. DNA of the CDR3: TGTGCCAGCAGCTGGACTAGCGGGGGGGGTACGCAGTATTTT. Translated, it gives CASSWTSGGGTQYF.

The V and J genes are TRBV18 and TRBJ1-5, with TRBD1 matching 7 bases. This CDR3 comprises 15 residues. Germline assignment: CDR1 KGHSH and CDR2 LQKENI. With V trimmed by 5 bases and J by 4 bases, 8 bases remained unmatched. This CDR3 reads CASSGTAVWNQPQHF. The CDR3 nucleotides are TGTGCCAGCTCAGGGACAGCTGTTTGGAATCAGCCCCAGCATTTT. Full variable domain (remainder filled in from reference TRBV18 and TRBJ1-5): NAGVMQNPRHLVRRRGQEARLRCSPMKGHSHVYWYRQLPEEGLKFMVYLQKENIIDESGMPKERFSAEFPKEGPSILRIQQVVRGDSAAYFCASSGTAVWNQPQHFGDGTRLSIL.

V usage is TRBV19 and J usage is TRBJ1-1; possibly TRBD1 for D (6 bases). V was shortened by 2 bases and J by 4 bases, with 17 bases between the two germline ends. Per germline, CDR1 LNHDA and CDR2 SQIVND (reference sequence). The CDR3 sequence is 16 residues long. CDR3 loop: CASSIRPDRLGTEAFF. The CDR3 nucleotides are TGTGCCAGTAGTATACGCCCCGACAGGTTGGGCACTGAAGCTTTCTTT.

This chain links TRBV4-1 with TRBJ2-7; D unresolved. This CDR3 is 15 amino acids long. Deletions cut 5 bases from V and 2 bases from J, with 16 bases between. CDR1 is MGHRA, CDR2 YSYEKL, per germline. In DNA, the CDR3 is TGCGCCAGCAGCTTGGCCCCGACTGAGACCTACGAGCAGTACTTC. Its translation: CASSLAPTETYEQYF.

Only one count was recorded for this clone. For the CDR3, the DNA is TGTGCCAGCAGTTACGGGTACATCGGCTACGAGCAGTACTTC. Amino acids: CASSYGYIGYEQYF. The J gene is TRBJ2-7, the V gene TRBV6-5; D call uncertain. Deletions cut 2 bases from V and 3 bases from J, with 11 bases between. CDR3 length: 14 amino acids. Germline CDR1 and CDR2: MNHEY and SVGAGI.

CDR3: CASSSGLRGEKLFF. DNA of the CDR3: TGTGCCAGCAGCTCAGGGCTGAGGGGGGAAAAACTGTTTTTT. The chain joins TRBV7-2 to TRBJ1-4; possible D gene TRBD1, 6 bases. Per germline, CDR1 SGHTA and CDR2 FQGNSA. Trimming took off 4 bases at V and 8 bases at J, with 14 bases between the two ends. The CDR3 is made up of 14 amino acids.

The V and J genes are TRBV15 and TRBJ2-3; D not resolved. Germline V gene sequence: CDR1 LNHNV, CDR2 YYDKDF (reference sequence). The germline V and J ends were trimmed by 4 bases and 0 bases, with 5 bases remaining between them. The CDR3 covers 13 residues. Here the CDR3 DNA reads TGTGCCACCAGCATCTCTAGCACAGATACGCAGTATTTT. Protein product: CATSISSTDTQYF.

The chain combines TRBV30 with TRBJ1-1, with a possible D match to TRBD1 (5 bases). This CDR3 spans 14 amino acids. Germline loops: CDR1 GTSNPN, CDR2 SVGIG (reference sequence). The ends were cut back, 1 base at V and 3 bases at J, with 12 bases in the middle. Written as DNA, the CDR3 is TGTGCCTGGAGTGAGCCGGGGGTCCACACTGAAGCTTTCTTT. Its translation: CAWSEPGVHTEAFF.

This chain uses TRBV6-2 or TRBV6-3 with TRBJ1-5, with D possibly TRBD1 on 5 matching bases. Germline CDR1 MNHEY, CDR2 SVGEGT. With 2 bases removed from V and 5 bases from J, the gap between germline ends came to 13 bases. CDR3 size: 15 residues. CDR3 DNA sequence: TGTGCCAGCAGTTACGGAGGGGCTTACGATCAGCCCCAGCATTTT. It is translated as CASSYGGAYDQPQHF.